The 13 T cell receptor beta chains given below trace back to one sample, sequenced in a study of CD8 T cells in Susac syndrome. RNA amounts of 0.5 to 1 ug underwent reverse transcription with random hexamers. In TCRdb, the immunoSEQ multiplex PCR reads were re-called with MiXCR into one record per CDR3 protein. The sample shows 78,000 or so distinct CDR3 sequences, about 95% of them seen only once. Sequencing was done on a sample of CD8+ T cells from PBMCs. The receptors shown here come from a human donor with multiple sclerosis.

V is TRBV30 and J is TRBJ2-7; 8 bases match TRBD1. CDR1 is GTSNPN, CDR2 SVGIG, per germline (reference sequence). V dropped 0 bases and J dropped 4; count of bases not matched to a gene: 11. The length of the CDR3 is 16 residues. The CDR3 reads CAWSVPSGGIFYEQYF. In nucleotides, the CDR3 is TGTGCCTGGAGTGTCCCGTCAGGGGGCATTTTTTACGAGCAGTACTTC.

V and J are TRBV12-3 or TRBV12-4 and TRBJ1-1, with D possibly matching TRBD1 (5 bases). Trimming pared 6 bases from V and 0 bases from J, leaving 11 bases between. This CDR3 region has 14 residues. The CDR3 DNA reads TGTGCCAGCAGCCCAGGGTTCATGAACACTGAAGCTTTCTTT. Protein: CASSPGFMNTEAFF.

This clonotype was recorded once. This chain joins TRBV27 and TRBJ2-2; D possibly corresponds to TRBD1 (6 bases). The germline V and J ends were trimmed by 4 bases and 2 bases, with 14 bases remaining between them. CDR1 and CDR2 (germline): MNHEY, SMNVEV (reference sequence). The CDR3 is made up of 16 amino acids. CDR3 residues: CASSSQDRVNTGELFF. The CDR3 bases are TGTGCCAGCAGTTCCCAGGACAGAGTTAACACCGGGGAGCTGTTTTTT.

The chain combines TRBV14 with TRBJ1-1; D gene ambiguous. The CDR3 consists of 14 residues. Trimming left V 5 bases short and J 5 bases short, with 15 bases between. Germline-derived CDR1 and CDR2 are SGHDN and FVKESK. CDR3 in amino acids: CASSVTGVGTEAFF. As DNA, the CDR3 is TGTGCCAGCAGCGTAACTGGGGTTGGAACTGAAGCTTTCTTT.

The V call is TRBV6-2 or TRBV6-3, the J call TRBJ1-2, with a weak D call TRBD1 (6 bases). This CDR3 contains 15 residues. Trimming removed 5 bases at V and 4 bases at J, with 17 bases between. Germline-derived CDR1 and CDR2 are MNHEY and SVGEGT. The chain's CDR3 is CASSLRQDLRYGYTF. The CDR3 DNA is TGTGCCAGCAGTCTTAGACAGGACTTGCGCTATGGCTACACCTTC.

The sample holds one count of this clonotype. V is TRBV15 and J is TRBJ2-2, with D uncertain. Trimming removed 0 bases at V and 4 bases at J, with 3 bases between. Germline V gene sequence: CDR1 LNHNV, CDR2 YYDKDF (reference sequence). CDR3 size: 13 residues. CDR3 bases: TGTGCCACCAGCAGAGATCCCACCGGGGAGCTGTTTTTT. Translating gives CATSRDPTGELFF.

J is TRBJ2-2 and V is TRBV29-1; D is perhaps TRBD2 (6 bases). Germline CDR1 reads SQVTM; CDR2 reads ANQGSEA. This CDR3 comprises 14 residues. V dropped 3 bases and J dropped 0 bases, with 8 bases sitting between them. The CDR3 sequence is CSVEEGANTGELFF. The CDR3 nucleotides are TGCAGCGTTGAGGAGGGAGCGAACACCGGGGAGCTGTTTTTT.

In DNA, the CDR3 is TGTGCCAGCTCACTTCGCAGGGGTGTAGGAGGCATGAACACTGAAGCTTTCTTT. This translates into CASSLRRGVGGMNTEAFF. The J gene is TRBJ1-1, the V gene TRBV18, with D possibly TRBD1 on 6 matching bases. V was shortened by 4 bases and J by 0 bases, with 21 bases between the two germline ends. The CDR3 has 18 amino acids. The V gene's germline CDR1 is KGHSH and CDR2 LQKENI.

The chain joins TRBV7-9 to TRBJ2-1; 7 nucleotides agree with TRBD2. From germline, CDR1 is SEHNR and CDR2 FQNEAQ (reference sequence). Trimming at V came to 4 bases and at J to 8 bases, leaving 11 bases not matched to a gene. The CDR3 has 15 amino acids. The chain's CDR3 is CASSSLGRLADEQFF. CDR3 nucleotides: TGTGCCAGCAGCTCCCTCGGGAGACTAGCCGATGAGCAGTTCTTC.

This rearrangement joins TRBV13 to TRBJ2-1; D is perhaps TRBD1 or TRBD2 (6 bases each). The CDR3 has 14 residues. From germline, CDR1 is PRHDT and CDR2 FYEKMQ (reference sequence). Trimming shortened V by 0 bases and J by 9 bases, and 12 bases separated the two germline ends. The CDR3 protein is CASSLGGGGSEQFF. The CDR3 DNA follows: TGTGCCAGCAGCTTAGGAGGAGGGGGGAGTGAGCAGTTCTTC.

The CDR3 loop reads CASTHIDSTYEQYF. CDR3 in DNA: TGTGCCAGCACCCATATCGACTCTACCTACGAGCAGTACTTC. The chain carries TRBV7-9 and TRBJ2-7, with D hard to call. This CDR3 region has 14 residues. Germline V gives CDR1 SEHNR, CDR2 FQNEAQ (reference sequence). V was clipped by 7 bases and J by 2 bases, with 15 bases between them.

The CDR3 DNA sequence: TGCAGCGTCTGCCAGGGGGCGAACAATGAGCAGTTCTTC. Translated: CSVCQGANNEQFF. This chain links TRBV29-1 with TRBJ2-1; TRBD1 matches at 8 bases. CDR1 and CDR2 from the germline V gene are SQVTM and ANQGSEA. V gave up 6 bases and J gave up 5 bases; unmatched junction bases: 6. The CDR3 has 13 amino acids.

The chain links TRBV6-7 to TRBJ1-1, with D possibly matching TRBD1 (5 bases). TRBV6-7 is annotated as an ORF whose role is uncertain. The V gene lost 1 base and the J gene lost 0 bases, with 6 bases spanning the gap. The CDR3 runs to 14 residues. The CDR3 reads CASSYLQVNTEAFF. As DNA, the CDR3 is TGTGCCAGCAGTTACTTACAGGTGAACACTGAAGCTTTCTTT.